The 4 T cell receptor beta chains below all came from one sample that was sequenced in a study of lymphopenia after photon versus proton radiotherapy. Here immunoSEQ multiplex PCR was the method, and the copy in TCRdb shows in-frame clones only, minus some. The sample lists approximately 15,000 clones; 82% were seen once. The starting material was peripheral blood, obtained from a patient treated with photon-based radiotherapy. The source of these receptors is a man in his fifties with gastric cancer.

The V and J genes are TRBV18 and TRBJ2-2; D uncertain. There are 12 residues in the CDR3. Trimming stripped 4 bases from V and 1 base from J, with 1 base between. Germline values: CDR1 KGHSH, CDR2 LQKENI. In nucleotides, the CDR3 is TGTGCCAGCTCACGGAACACCGGGGAGCTGTTTTTT. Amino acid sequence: CASSRNTGELFF.

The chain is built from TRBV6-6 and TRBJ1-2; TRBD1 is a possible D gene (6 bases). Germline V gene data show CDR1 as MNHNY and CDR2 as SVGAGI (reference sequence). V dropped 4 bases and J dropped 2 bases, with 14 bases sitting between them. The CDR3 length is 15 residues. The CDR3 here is CASSLSGTLNYGYTF. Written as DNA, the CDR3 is TGTGCCAGCAGTTTATCCGGGACACTCAACTATGGCTACACCTTC.

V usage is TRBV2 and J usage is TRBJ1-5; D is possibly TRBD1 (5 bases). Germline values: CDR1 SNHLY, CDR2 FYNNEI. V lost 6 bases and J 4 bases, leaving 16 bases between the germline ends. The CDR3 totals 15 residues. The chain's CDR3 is CASSPRDGTNQPQHF. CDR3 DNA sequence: TGTGCCAGCAGCCCGCGGGACGGAACGAATCAGCCCCAGCATTTT.

CDR3 coding DNA: TGTGCCAGCAGTGTGGACACGGACTATGGCTACACCTTC. Protein: CASSVDTDYGYTF. The chain has TRBV6-1 and TRBJ1-2; D is possibly TRBD1 (5 bases). This CDR3 contains 13 residues. CDR1 MNHNS and CDR2 SASEGT come from the germline V gene. Trimming pared 4 bases from V and 3 bases from J, leaving 9 bases between.